A selection of T cell receptor beta chains follows, all from one sample in a study of Ad26.COV2.S vaccination and SARS-CoV-2 variants. The data were produced by immunoSEQ multiplex PCR, yet TCRdb's version contains in-frame clones alone and is incomplete. Of fewer than 900,000 clones in the sample, 89% were seen once. The specimen comprised peripheral blood, sampled in a trial of Ad26.COV2.S vaccine versus placebo. The receptors derive from a person aged 18-60 years who received the Ad26.COV2.S COVID-19 vaccine or a placebo. Both conserved end residues are part of each CDR3. The D gene is left open where the match is weak. Size is omitted from some rows. Given values are once, few, many or a class for expanded clones.

.	.	TRBJ2-5	TRBV7-9	CASSPRGGREETQYF	TGTGCCAGCAGCCCCCGTGGGGGGCGAGAAGAGACCCAGTACTTC
.	TRBD2	TRBJ2-1	TRBV19	CASSTIAGGPNEQFF	TGTGCCAGTAGTACCATAGCGGGGGGCCCGAATGAGCAGTTCTTC
.	TRBD2	TRBJ2-1	TRBV7-3	CASSLNGGADEQFF	TGTGCCAGCAGCTTAAACGGGGGGGCCGATGAGCAGTTCTTC
.	TRBD1	TRBJ1-3	TRBV18	CASSPGQGSGNTIYF	TGTGCCAGCTCACCGGGACAGGGGTCTGGAAACACCATATATTTT
.	TRBD1	TRBJ1-2	TRBV6-5	CAKKTGQGYTF	TGTGCCAAAAAGACAGGGCAAGGCTACACCTTC
.	.	TRBJ2-2	TRBV24-1	CATAGQTTGELFF	TGTGCCACGGCGGGACAAACCACCGGGGAGCTGTTTTTT
.	TRBD1	TRBJ1-6	TRBV30	CAWSPQGDSPLHF	TGTGCCTGGAGTCCACAGGGGGATTCACCCCTCCACTTT
.	.	TRBJ1-3	TRBV7-7	CASSLEVGNTIYF	TGTGCCAGCAGCTTAGAAGTGGGAAACACCATATATTTT
.	.	TRBJ1-2	TRBV6-5	CASSYSWNQGGYTF	TGTGCCAGCAGTTACTCTTGGAATCAGGGCGGCTACACCTTC
.	.	TRBJ1-1	TRBV5-1	CASGRSTGTEAFF	TGCGCCAGCGGCCGCTCTACGGGCACTGAAGCTTTCTTT
.	.	TRBJ1-1	TRBV4-1	CASSQDIGLTEAFF	TGCGCCAGCAGCCAAGACATAGGACTGACTGAAGCTTTCTTT
.	TRBD1	TRBJ2-1	TRBV19	CASSRQGFEQFF	TGTGCCAGTAGCCGACAGGGGTTTGAGCAGTTCTTC
few	.	TRBJ2-7	TRBV7-6	CASSVGGWSYEQYF	TGTGCCAGCAGCGTAGGGGGTTGGTCCTACGAGCAGTACTTC
.	.	TRBJ1-1	TRBV18	CASSFTGPSEAFF	TGTGCCAGCTCGTTTACAGGGCCTTCGGAAGCTTTCTTT
few	.	TRBJ2-7	TRBV9	CASSPHGAPILGEQYF	TGTGCCAGCAGCCCCCACGGAGCGCCTATCTTGGGAGAGCAGTACTTC
.	.	TRBJ1-1	TRBV9	CASSVKANTEAFF	TGTGCCAGCAGCGTAAAGGCGAACACTGAAGCTTTCTTT
.	.	TRBJ2-1	TRBV27	CASSRAQSYNEQFF	TGTGCCAGCAGCCGGGCCCAATCCTACAATGAGCAGTTCTTC
.	.	TRBJ1-5	TRBV7-9	CASGGGNQPQHF	TGTGCCAGCGGTGGAGGCAATCAGCCCCAGCATTTT